The sequence of this T cell receptor (beta chain) was determined in a study of blood T cell repertoires in COVID-19. Overall study context: Samples of COVID-19 (acute and convalescent) were obtained from the United States, Italy and Spain.

This clone showed up just once. CDR1 and CDR2 from the germline V gene are SGHRS and YFSETQ. This CDR3 spans 16 amino acids. Unmatched junction bases numbered 7, after V lost 2 bases and J lost 0 bases. This table comes from immunoSEQ multiplex PCR, and its TCRdb copy is limited to in-frame clones, with some not included. The sample holds roughly 150,000 clones; 82% are singletons and the top ten take approximately 4.1%. The receptor was isolated from an elderly woman with acute or convalescent COVID-19. The V gene is TRBV5-1, the J gene TRBJ1-1, with 7 bases that match TRBD1. Sequenced: peripheral blood. The CDR3: CASSFSGGWMNTEAFF. The CDR3 coding sequence is TGCGCCAGCAGCTTCTCAGGGGGGTGGATGAACACTGAAGCTTTCTTT.